The next 24 T cell receptor beta chains were all read from a single sample in a study of beta chain features in type 1 diabetes. Since all of the isolated RNA was reverse transcribed, expressed TCRB transcripts were what got sequenced. Libraries were prepared by immunoSEQ multiplex PCR; TCRdb keeps only in-frame clonotypes and omits some of them. The data contain about 250,000 clones, 13% to 15% of them singletons. Sequenced material: naive CD4+ T cells from blood. These receptors were taken from a woman aged 35 to 49 in good health.

V gene TRBV7-2 combines with J gene TRBJ2-7, with 7 bases identical to TRBD2. Trimming cost V 5 bases and J 4 bases; bases outside gene matches: 11. CDR1 and CDR2 from the germline V gene are SGHTA and FQGNSA. The CDR3 is 15 residues long. CDR3 coding DNA: TGTGCCAGCAGCCCTCCGTGGGGGGGTCAATACGAGCAGTACTTC. As protein: CASSPPWGGQYEQYF.

In its sample, this clone was seen a few times. The gene calls are TRBV29-1 and TRBJ2-1, with a possible D match to TRBD1 (6 bases). From germline, CDR1 is SQVTM and CDR2 ANQGSEA. CDR3 length: 14 amino acids. V lost 5 bases to trimming and J lost 2 bases, with 13 bases between them. In DNA form, the CDR3 reads TGCAGCGTTTTACAGGGTTTCCCCTACAATGAGCAGTTCTTC. This gives the protein CSVLQGFPYNEQFF.

This chain's CDR3 is CASSLAPSGGAQDTQYF. Written as DNA, the CDR3 is TGTGCCAGCAGCTTAGCACCCAGCGGGGGGGCCCAAGATACGCAGTATTTT. The V call is TRBV11-2, the J call TRBJ2-3; 10 bases are a match to TRBD2. The J segment lost 5 bases and the V segment lost 1 base, leaving 9 bases of the junction unmatched. This CDR3 contains 17 residues. Germline CDR1 and CDR2: SGHAT and FQNNGV.

The V gene is TRBV19, the J gene TRBJ2-2, with 10 bases lining up with TRBD1. Germline V CDR1 and CDR2: LNHDA, SQIVND (reference sequence). The trim removed 7 bases at V and 3 bases at J, leaving 2 bases unmatched. The CDR3 sequence is 14 residues long. CDR3 in DNA: TGTGCCAGTACGGGACAGGGGCACACCGGGGAGCTGTTTTTT. This codes for CASTGQGHTGELFF.

The V call is TRBV19, the J call TRBJ1-5; 9 bases agree with TRBD1. Trimming cost V 11 bases and J 7 bases; bases outside gene matches: 9. The CDR3 spans 13 residues. Germline CDR1 and CDR2: LNHDA and SQIVND (reference sequence). CDR3 in DNA: TGTGCCGGGGGACAGGGTTCGGGGCAGCCCCAGCATTTT. This sequence encodes CAGGQGSGQPQHF.

This clone was seen only a few times. The rearrangement links TRBV7-9 to TRBJ1-6, with 9 bases matching TRBD1. The CDR3 loop spans 14 amino acids. Germline V gene data show CDR1 as SEHNR and CDR2 as FQNEAQ (reference sequence). The V gene end was trimmed by 6 bases and the J gene end by 9 bases; junction bases not matched to a gene: 6. The CDR3 reads CASSPGQGTSPLHF. DNA for the CDR3: TGTGCCAGCAGTCCGGGACAGGGAACTTCACCCCTCCACTTT.

Only a few counts were recorded for this clone. This rearrangement joins TRBV18 to TRBJ2-7; D is uncertain. This CDR3 has 12 amino acids. CDR1 KGHSH and CDR2 LQKENI come from the germline V gene. With 3 bases removed from V and 4 bases from J, the gap between germline ends came to 7 bases. CDR3 sequence reads: CASSPNTYEQYF. CDR3 DNA: TGTGCCAGCTCACCTAACACGTACGAGCAGTACTTC.

This chain links TRBV5-1 with TRBJ2-3; 9 bases agree with TRBD2. CDR3 size: 16 residues. Germline assignment: CDR1 SGHRS and CDR2 YFSETQ. J lost 6 bases, V lost 5 bases, and 13 bases had no gene match. The CDR3 nucleotides are TGCGCCAGCAGGCGAGGGACTAGCTCGCCGTTGGATACGCAGTATTTT. Protein product: CASRRGTSSPLDTQYF.

This clone was detected a few times. The chain couples TRBV5-4 to TRBJ2-5; TRBD2 matches at 15 bases. The J call could be wrong; TRBJ2-7 is a better fit for the DNA end. The CDR3 consists of 16 residues. Per germline, CDR1 SGHNT and CDR2 YYREEE (reference sequence). CDR3 sequence: CASAGTSGGPSYEQYF. The CDR3 DNA sequence: TGTGCCAGCGCCGGGACTAGCGGGGGGCCCTCCTACGAGCAGTACTTC.

A few counts support this clone. The chain combines TRBV5-4 with TRBJ2-7; 10 nucleotides agree with TRBD2. CDR3 length: 16 amino acids. CDR1 SGHNT and CDR2 YYREEE come from the germline V gene (reference sequence). V shed 0 bases, J shed 1 base, and the junction held 4 bases outside the gene matches. The CDR3 DNA follows: TGTGCCAGCAGCTTGGCACTAGCGGGGCCTTCCTACGAGCAGTACTTC. Translated: CASSLALAGPSYEQYF.

The table lists this clone with a few counts. The chain is built from TRBV9 and TRBJ1-1, with a possible D match to TRBD1 (6 bases). There are 16 residues in the CDR3. The V gene's germline CDR1 is SGDLS and CDR2 YYNGEE. V was pared by 6 bases and J by 0 bases, with 18 bases between. CDR3 sequence (DNA): TGTGCCAGCACCAAGGGGCACACAGGGATGAACACTGAAGCTTTCTTT. Translating gives CASTKGHTGMNTEAFF.

This clone showed up just a few times. The chain links TRBV18 to TRBJ1-3, with no clear D. The V end lost 3 bases, the J end lost 0 bases, and 18 bases lay between the germline ends. CDR3 size: 18 residues. Germline V gene sequence: CDR1 KGHSH, CDR2 LQKENI. The CDR3: CASSPYGAQASSGNTIYF. The CDR3 nucleotides read TGTGCCAGCTCACCCTACGGCGCACAAGCGAGCTCTGGAAACACCATATATTTT.

The rearrangement uses TRBV10-3 and TRBJ1-1; possibly TRBD1 for D (6 bases). Trimming took off 4 bases at V and 1 base at J, with 13 bases between the two ends. Germline lookup yields CDR1 ENHRY and CDR2 SYGVKD. CDR3 length: 15 amino acids. CDR3 DNA: TGTGCCATCAGTGGGAACAGGGAAGGGAACACTGAAGCTTTCTTT. This translates into CAISGNREGNTEAFF.

This chain joins TRBV6-5 and TRBJ2-2; D ambiguous. Germline CDR1 reads MNHEY; CDR2 reads SVGAGI. CDR3 length: 15 amino acids. The germline V and J ends were trimmed by 2 bases and 1 base, with 8 bases remaining between them. The DNA of the CDR3 is TGTGCCAGCAGTTACCGTCAGTTGAACACCGGGGAGCTGTTTTTT. Residues: CASSYRQLNTGELFF.

The CDR3 coding sequence is TGTGCCAGCAGGGATGAGGCTCCCTACGAGCAGTACTTC. Its translation: CASRDEAPYEQYF. This rearrangement joins TRBV6-1 to TRBJ2-7; D unclear. With 6 bases removed from V and 2 bases from J, the gap between germline ends came to 11 bases. CDR3 length equals 13 residues. Germline lookup yields CDR1 MNHNS and CDR2 SASEGT.

The CDR3, as DNA: TGCGCCAGCAGCCAAGGAGGGGGACAGCTCTATGGCTACACCTTC. This translates into CASSQGGGQLYGYTF. V is TRBV4-3 and J is TRBJ1-2, with 7 positions matching TRBD1. The junction had 6 bases not matched to a gene; V was cut back by 1 base and J by 4 bases. This CDR3 is 15 amino acids long. The germline V gene has CDR1 LGHNA and CDR2 YSLEER.

V is TRBV5-1 and J is TRBJ2-5; 7 bases map to TRBD1. Germline CDR1 reads SGHRS; CDR2 reads YFSETQ. V was pared by 3 bases and J by 5 bases, with 16 bases of the junction left unmatched. The CDR3 sequence is 17 residues long. This CDR3 reads CASSYQSRDSLRETQYF. The CDR3 DNA is TGCGCCAGCAGCTACCAAAGTCGGGACAGCCTGCGGGAGACCCAGTACTTC.

The J gene is TRBJ1-5, the V gene TRBV6-5; D uncertain. V lost 6 bases, J lost 4 bases, and 13 bases lay in between. The V gene's germline CDR1 is MNHEY and CDR2 SVGAGI. There are 14 residues in the CDR3. CDR3 sequence: CASSRDPGNQPQHF. The CDR3 nucleotides are TGTGCCAGCAGCCGCGACCCGGGAAATCAGCCCCAGCATTTT.

This clone has more than one count but fewer than ten. The chain joins TRBV4-1 to TRBJ1-1; no definite D call. From germline, CDR1 is MGHRA and CDR2 YSYEKL. V lost 1 base and J lost 4, with 7 bases in between. This CDR3 spans 13 amino acids. Here the CDR3 DNA reads TGCGCCAGCAGCCAAGCTGAGGGCACTGAAGCTTTCTTT. Translating it yields CASSQAEGTEAFF.

This clone occurred a few times. The genes are TRBV9 and TRBJ1-6; 8 nucleotides match TRBD1. Trimming took 0 bases from V and 9 from J; bases not matched to a gene: 17. The length of the CDR3 is 19 residues. Per germline, CDR1 SGDLS and CDR2 YYNGEE. Here the CDR3 DNA reads TGTGCCAGCAGCGTAGCTTCGGAATTCAGGGGGCGCGTAGGTTCACCCCTCCACTTT. Translated: CASSVASEFRGRVGSPLHF.

This clone was counted a few times. V is TRBV5-4 and J is TRBJ2-1; TRBD2 matches at 9 bases. Germline V lookup: CDR1 SGHNT, CDR2 YYREEE (reference sequence). The CDR3 is made up of 15 amino acids. V lost 0 bases to trimming and J lost 3 bases; unmatched junction nucleotides: 1. This CDR3 reads CASSLETSGYNEQFF. The CDR3 DNA follows: TGTGCCAGCAGCTTGGAGACTAGCGGCTACAATGAGCAGTTCTTC.

The rearrangement uses TRBV6-1 and TRBJ2-1; maybe TRBD2 (5 bases). The CDR3 length is 14 residues. CDR1 is MNHNS, CDR2 SASEGT, per germline. V lost 2 bases and J lost 3, with 8 bases in between. CDR3 sequence (DNA): TGTGCCAGCAGTGAACCCCGGGGCTACAATGAGCAGTTCTTC. Translation gives CASSEPRGYNEQFF.

The chain recombines TRBV7-9 with TRBJ2-3; D may be TRBD1 (5 bases). Trimming cost V 1 base and J 2 bases, with 16 bases left between them. In germline, CDR1 is SEHNR, CDR2 FQNEAQ (reference sequence). The CDR3 loop spans 17 amino acids. The CDR3 reads CASSLEGRGSFTDTQYF. CDR3 bases: TGTGCCAGCAGCTTAGAGGGTAGGGGCAGCTTCACAGATACGCAGTATTTT.

This clone was counted only a few times. The chain uses TRBV2 and TRBJ2-3; 11 positions agree with TRBD2. The CDR3 totals 15 residues. The ends lost 8 bases at V and 0 bases at J; junction bases unmatched: 4. Germline assignment: CDR1 SNHLY and CDR2 FYNNEI. DNA for the CDR3: TGTGCCAGCGGAACTAGCGGGGGAAGCACAGATACGCAGTATTTT. Translated: CASGTSGGSTDTQYF.